This passage covers 20 T cell receptor beta chains from one sample sequenced in a study of T cells after yellow fever vaccination. TCRdb independently ran MiXCR on the 5' RACE reads; one entry per CDR3 protein. Of about 230,000 distinct CDR3 sequences listed, approximately 6.3% were seen once; the top ten hold about 1%. The material was CD4+ T cells sorted from PBMCs, obtained on the day of the yellow fever booster vaccination. Receptors were obtained from a man aged 25 to 40 who received the YFV17D yellow fever vaccine.

The chain employs TRBV10-3 and TRBJ2-1; D is uncertain. Trimming pared 0 bases from V and 7 bases from J, leaving 13 bases between. The CDR3 has 15 amino acids. Germline values: CDR1 ENHRY, CDR2 SYGVKD. CDR3: CAISESGLARNEQFF. CDR3 coding DNA: TGTGCCATCAGTGAGTCGGGCCTCGCAAGGAATGAGCAGTTCTTC.

This clonotype was seen repeatedly, ten times or more. The chain carries TRBV6-5 and TRBJ2-3; 8 nucleotides agree with TRBD2. J gave up 5 bases and V 5 bases, and 15 bases lay outside the gene matches. This CDR3 has 17 amino acids. From germline, CDR1 is MNHEY and CDR2 SVGAGI. In nucleotides, the CDR3 is TGTGCCAGCAGTCCCCCAATTTCGAGCGGGAGAGGAGATACGCAGTATTTT. This translates into CASSPPISSGRGDTQYF.

The chain links TRBV18 to TRBJ2-5; no definite D call. V lost 0 bases and J 5 bases, leaving 16 bases between the germline ends. The CDR3 length is 16 residues. CDR1 and CDR2 (germline): KGHSH, LQKENI. The CDR3 loop reads CASSPPLDLYLETQYF. Written as DNA, the CDR3 is TGTGCCAGCTCACCACCTTTGGACCTATATTTGGAGACCCAGTACTTC.

The table lists this clonotype with a few counts. V and J are TRBV3-1 and TRBJ2-7; no firm D call. The germline V gene encodes CDR1 LGHDT and CDR2 YNNKEL (reference sequence). V was shortened by 1 base and J by 6 bases, with 16 bases between the two germline ends. CDR3 length: 15 amino acids. This chain's CDR3 is CASSQASSLWGEQYF. DNA for the CDR3: TGTGCCAGCAGCCAAGCTTCAAGCTTATGGGGCGAGCAGTACTTC.

The chain links TRBV24-1 to TRBJ2-1, with 10 bases fitting TRBD2. Trimming at V came to 6 bases and at J to 3 bases, leaving 7 bases not matched to a gene. CDR3 length: 16 residues. Germline V gives CDR1 KGHDR, CDR2 SFDVKD. The CDR3 here is CATSSSSGRSYNEQFF. The CDR3 DNA reads as TGTGCCACCAGTTCATCTAGCGGGAGAAGCTACAATGAGCAGTTCTTC.

The chain uses TRBV20-1 and TRBJ2-3; maybe TRBD2 (5 bases). Germline CDR1 and CDR2: DFQATT and SNEGSKA (reference sequence). The CDR3 covers 13 residues. V was cut by 3 bases and J by 2 bases, with 9 bases left in between. In nucleotides, the CDR3 is TGCAGTGCTAGTGAGGGTGCCACAGATACGCAGTATTTT. Protein product: CSASEGATDTQYF.

This clonotype was detected only a few times. This sequence joins TRBV6-1 and TRBJ2-1; possibly TRBD1 or TRBD2 for D (5 bases each). Trimming removed 6 bases from V and 7 bases from J, with 19 bases in between. Germline CDR1 reads MNHNS; CDR2 reads SASEGT. This CDR3 comprises 15 residues. CDR3 residues: CASSPRDPLRNEQFF. In DNA, the CDR3 is TGTGCCAGCAGCCCTCGGGACCCTCTGCGGAATGAGCAGTTCTTC.

The sample holds many counts of this clonotype. The chain carries TRBV28 and TRBJ1-5; D unclear. Germline-derived CDR1 and CDR2 are MDHEN and SYDVKM. Deletions cut 7 bases from V and 5 bases from J, with 3 bases between. The CDR3 is 10 residues long. The CDR3 bases are TGTGCCAGCAATCATCAGCCCCAGCATTTT. Residues: CASNHQPQHF. Using reference TRBV28 and TRBJ1-5 for the parts outside the CDR3, the full variable domain is DVKVTQSSRYLVKRTGEKVFLECVQDMDHENMFWYRQDPGLGLRLIYFSYDVKMKEKGDIPEGYSVSREKKERFSLILESASTNQTSMYLCASNHQPQHFGDGTRLSIL.

This clonotype was counted a few times. This chain uses TRBV23-1 with TRBJ2-2; D is perhaps TRBD1 (6 bases). TRBV23-1 is recorded as an ORF, its role being uncertain. This CDR3 contains 15 residues. Trimming removed 6 bases from V and 1 base from J, with 12 bases in between. CDR3: CASRSAGVNTGELFF. The CDR3 DNA is TGCGCCAGCAGGTCGGCAGGGGTGAACACCGGGGAGCTGTTTTTT.

The V call is TRBV4-2, the J call TRBJ1-6; no clear D gene. CDR3 length: 13 residues. With 1 base removed from V and 7 bases from J, the gap between germline ends came to 5 bases. Germline CDR1 and CDR2: LGHNA and YNFKEQ. CDR3 sequence reads: CASSQVANSPLHF. The DNA of the CDR3 is TGTGCCAGCAGCCAAGTGGCCAATTCACCCCTCCACTTT.

The sample holds a few counts of this clonotype. The rearrangement links TRBV20-1 to TRBJ2-1, with 10 nucleotides matching TRBD2. The length of the CDR3 is 18 residues. Losses at the gene ends were 1 base for V and 4 bases for J; bases not matched to a gene: 13. Germline CDR1 DFQATT, CDR2 SNEGSKA (reference sequence). For the CDR3, the DNA is TGCAGTGCTAGAGGCTGGGAGGGAGCGGGAGGGGTATACAATGAGCAGTTCTTC. As protein: CSARGWEGAGGVYNEQFF.

This clonotype came up a few times. The rearrangement joins TRBV2 to TRBJ1-1; D ambiguous. Deletions cut 0 bases from V and 2 bases from J, with 7 bases between. The CDR3 has 14 residues. Germline CDR1 and CDR2: SNHLY and FYNNEI. The CDR3 region is CASSEAPHNTEAFF. The CDR3 DNA is TGTGCCAGCAGTGAAGCGCCACATAACACTGAAGCTTTCTTT.

This clonotype occurred a few times. The chain has TRBV5-1 and TRBJ1-6, with TRBD1 identical over 7 bases. The CDR3 sequence is 16 residues long. CDR1 is SGHRS and CDR2 is YFSETQ in the germline V gene. V gave up 0 bases and J gave up 5 bases; unmatched junction bases: 5. This CDR3 reads CASSLDTGVNNSPLHF. The DNA of the CDR3 is TGCGCCAGCAGCTTGGACACAGGGGTAAATAATTCACCCCTCCACTTT.

This clonotype has ten or more counts. This sequence joins TRBV7-2 and TRBJ2-1; 8 nucleotides line up with TRBD1. The CDR3 totals 16 residues. The V gene's germline CDR1 is SGHTA and CDR2 FQGNSA. Trimming removed 6 bases from V and 4 bases from J; junction bases left unmatched: 11. CDR3 region: CASSRIGQGWYNEQFF. The CDR3 coding sequence is TGTGCCAGCAGTCGAATCGGACAGGGTTGGTACAATGAGCAGTTCTTC. Full variable domain (outside the CDR3, taken from reference TRBV7-2 and TRBJ2-1): GAGVSQSPSNKVTEKGKDVELRCDPISGHTALYWYRQSLGQGLEFLIYFQGNSAPDKSGLPSDRFSAERTGGSVSTLTIQRTQQEDSAVYLCASSRIGQGWYNEQFFGPGTRLTVL.

This clonotype was detected a few times. This chain uses TRBV6-1 with TRBJ2-1; D may be TRBD2 (5 bases). The CDR3 totals 15 residues. The ends were cut back, 6 bases at V and 1 base at J, with 13 bases in the middle. CDR1 MNHNS and CDR2 SASEGT come from the germline V gene. CDR3 region: CASRPPPGSYNEQFF. As DNA, the CDR3 is TGTGCCAGCAGACCGCCCCCGGGGTCCTACAATGAGCAGTTCTTC.

This chain connects TRBV7-9 to TRBJ2-3, with D possibly TRBD2 on 6 matching bases. Germline V gene lookup returns CDR1 SEHNR and CDR2 FQNEAQ (reference sequence). This CDR3 has 18 residues. Trimming removed 1 base at V and 1 base at J, with 18 bases between. The DNA of the CDR3 is TGTGCCAGCAGCTTAGATCGCCCTCGCTCGGGGGGCACAGATACGCAGTATTTT. The encoded protein is CASSLDRPRSGGTDTQYF.

The chain joins TRBV14 to TRBJ1-2; D may be TRBD1 (5 bases). V gave up 2 bases and J gave up 6 bases, with 13 bases separating them. The CDR3 is 14 amino acids. Germline CDR1 reads SGHDN; CDR2 reads FVKESK. CDR3 sequence: CASSQSHRSHGYTF. In nucleotides, the CDR3 is TGTGCCAGCAGCCAATCCCACAGGAGCCATGGCTACACCTTC.

This clonotype was observed many times. V and J are TRBV5-4 and TRBJ1-6; D is unclear. V was cut by 4 bases and J by 8 bases, with 13 bases left in between. From germline, CDR1 is SGHNT and CDR2 YYREEE (reference sequence). CDR3 length: 14 amino acids. CDR3 DNA: TGTGCCAGCAGCCCCCAAACTGGTGATTCACCCCTCCACTTT. Amino acids: CASSPQTGDSPLHF.

In this sample, this clonotype turned up many times. The chain uses TRBV7-7 and TRBJ2-1, with D perhaps matching TRBD1 (7 bases). Germline CDR1 SSHAT, CDR2 FNYEAQ (reference sequence). CDR3 length: 15 residues. Trimming left V 0 bases short and J 7 bases short, with 13 bases between. In DNA, the CDR3 is TGTGCCAGCAGCTTAGCTCAGGGGGGTATGAATGAGCAGTTCTTC. This sequence encodes CASSLAQGGMNEQFF. Filled out from reference TRBV7-7 and TRBJ2-1, the complete variable domain reads GAGVSQSPRYKVTKRGQDVTLRCDPISSHATLYWYQQALGQGPEFLTYFNYEAQPDKSGLPSDRFSAERPEGSISTLTIQRTEQRDSAMYRCASSLAQGGMNEQFFGPGTRLTVL.

This clonotype was detected a few times. The chain is built from TRBV11-2 and TRBJ1-1; D is uncertain. The V gene lost 1 base and the J gene lost 2 bases, with 8 bases spanning the gap. CDR3 length equals 14 residues. Germline V gene lookup returns CDR1 SGHAT and CDR2 FQNNGV. CDR3 nucleotide sequence: TGTGCCAGCAGCTTAGTCCCCAGTAACACTGAAGCTTTCTTT. Translated, it gives CASSLVPSNTEAFF.